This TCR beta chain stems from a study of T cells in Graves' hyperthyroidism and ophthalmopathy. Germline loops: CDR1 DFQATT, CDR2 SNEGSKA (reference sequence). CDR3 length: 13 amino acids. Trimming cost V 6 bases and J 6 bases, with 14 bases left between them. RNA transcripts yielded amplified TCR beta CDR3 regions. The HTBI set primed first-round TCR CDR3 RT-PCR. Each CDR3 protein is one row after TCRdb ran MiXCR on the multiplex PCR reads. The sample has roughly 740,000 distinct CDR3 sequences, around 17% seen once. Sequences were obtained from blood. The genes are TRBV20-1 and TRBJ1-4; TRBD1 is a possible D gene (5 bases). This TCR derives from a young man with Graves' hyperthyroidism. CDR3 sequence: CSAVAGGDEKLFF. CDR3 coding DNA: TGCAGTGCGGTCGCTGGGGGAGATGAAAAACTGTTTTTT.